The 10 T cell receptor beta chains in this list originate from one sample, sequenced in a study of OX40 agonist ivuxolimab in advanced cancers. Profiling relied on immunoSEQ multiplex PCR, and the TCRdb table lists in-frame clones only, not all of them. The profile shows about 68,000 clones, around 93% of them singletons. Sequencing used CD4+ or CD8+ T cells sorted from blood, obtained in a trial of the OX40 agonist ivuxolimab. These receptors came from an adult with an advanced solid tumor such as melanoma, head and neck, liver or kidney cancer.

The chain has TRBV6-5 and TRBJ2-7; D tentatively fits TRBD1 or TRBD2 (5 bases each). Trimming removed 0 bases at V and 0 bases at J, with 6 bases between. The germline CDR1 and CDR2 sequences are MNHEY and SVGAGI. The CDR3 totals 14 residues. In DNA form, the CDR3 reads TGTGCCAGCAGTTACTCGAGGGGCTCCTACGAGCAGTACTTC. Translating it yields CASSYSRGSYEQYF.

This sequence joins TRBV6-5 and TRBJ2-5; the match to TRBD1 covers 10 bases. Germline CDR1 and CDR2: MNHEY and SVGAGI. There are 15 residues in the CDR3. V was pared by 4 bases and J by 4 bases, with 6 bases of the junction left unmatched. The DNA for the CDR3 is TGTGCCAGCAGTTGGACCGGGACAGGGGTAGAGACCCAGTACTTC. The encoded protein is CASSWTGTGVETQYF.

The chain joins TRBV14 to TRBJ2-2, with no clear D. V dropped 2 bases and J dropped 8 bases, with 6 bases sitting between them. This CDR3 is 12 amino acids long. Germline V gives CDR1 SGHDN, CDR2 FVKESK. The chain's CDR3 is CASSQPGGELFF. As DNA, the CDR3 is TGTGCCAGCAGCCAACCAGGAGGGGAGCTGTTTTTT.

The chain combines TRBV14 with TRBJ1-5; D perhaps matches TRBD1 (6 bases). V was pared by 2 bases and J by 0 bases, with 11 bases between. The germline gives CDR1 SGHDN, CDR2 FVKESK. CDR3 length: 16 residues. CDR3 in DNA: TGTGCCAGCAGCCAACCAGGGGACGATAGCAATCAGCCCCAGCATTTT. Its protein is CASSQPGDDSNQPQHF. The full variable domain, with the rest looked up from reference TRBV14 and TRBJ1-5, is EAGVTQFPSHSVIEKGQTVTLRCDPISGHDNLYWYRRVMGKEIKFLLHFVKESKQDESGMPNNRFLAERTGGTYSTLKVQPAELEDSGVYFCASSQPGDDSNQPQHFGDGTRLSIL.

The V and J genes are TRBV7-6 and TRBJ2-1; 9 bases match TRBD2. Germline V gene lookup returns CDR1 SGHVS and CDR2 FNYEAQ. The CDR3 length is 18 residues. V gave up 2 bases and J gave up 10 bases; unmatched junction bases: 18. Written as DNA, the CDR3 is TGTGCCAGCAGCTTACTTTTCCGAGCGGGAGGACCTCCAGGGGAGCAGTTCTTC. It encodes CASSLLFRAGGPPGEQFF.

This clone was seen only once. The rearrangement uses TRBV5-6 and TRBJ2-4; TRBD2 might be the D (5 bases). This CDR3 has 15 amino acids. Trimming left V 0 bases short and J 2 bases short, with 9 bases between. Germline V CDR1 and CDR2: SGHDT, YYEEEE. The CDR3 spells CASSLDAGSKNIQYF. CDR3 bases: TGTGCCAGCAGCTTGGATGCGGGTTCCAAAAACATTCAGTACTTC. The whole variable domain, remainder taken from reference TRBV5-6 and TRBJ2-4, is DAGVTQSPTHLIKTRGQQVTLRCSPKSGHDTVSWYQQALGQGPQFIFQYYEEEERQRGNFPDRFSGHQFPNYSSELNVNALLLGDSALYLCASSLDAGSKNIQYFGAGTRLSVL.

The CDR3 loop reads CASRQGQGRQDTQYF. The CDR3 coding sequence is TGCGCCAGCAGACAGGGACAGGGGCGCCAAGATACGCAGTATTTT. This chain joins TRBV5-1 and TRBJ2-3; 10 bases are shared with TRBD1. The CDR3 contains 15 residues. Germline V CDR1 and CDR2: SGHRS, YFSETQ. V gave up 5 bases and J gave up 5 bases; unmatched junction bases: 8.

This chain joins TRBV6-5 and TRBJ2-4; D remains ambiguous. Trimming took off 8 bases at V and 0 bases at J, with 11 bases between the two ends. The germline V gene has CDR1 MNHEY and CDR2 SVGAGI. The CDR3 has 14 residues. CDR3 loop: CASAEGGAKNIQYF. The CDR3 DNA reads TGTGCCAGCGCCGAAGGCGGAGCCAAAAACATTCAGTACTTC.

The CDR3 here is CASRTPSEQYF. The CDR3 DNA reads TGTGCCAGCCGTACTCCCTCCGAGCAGTACTTC. The rearrangement uses TRBV6-1 and TRBJ2-7; D call uncertain. The V gene's germline CDR1 is MNHNS and CDR2 SASEGT. V was trimmed by 8 bases and J by 6 bases, leaving 11 bases between them. CDR3 size: 11 residues.

This clone was observed a single time. The chain is built from TRBV5-1 and TRBJ2-1; 12 nucleotides match TRBD2. The CDR3 sequence is 18 residues long. The germline V gene has CDR1 SGHRS and CDR2 YFSETQ. J lost 3 bases, V lost 4 bases, and 11 bases had no gene match. The CDR3 nucleotides read TGCGCCAGCAGCCTAACTAGGACTAGCGGGATTATCTACAATGAGCAGTTCTTC. Translating it yields CASSLTRTSGIIYNEQFF.